The 24 T cell receptor beta chains below were found in one sample sequenced in a study of shared clonotypes between healthy human individuals. Libraries were prepared by immunoSEQ multiplex PCR; TCRdb keeps only in-frame clonotypes and omits some of them. Seen here are millions of clones, 90% to 95% observed once, and the top ten hold about 0.39%. Source material: naive CD4+ T cells from PBMCs. Regarding subset: CD45RA+ positively selected. The origin of the receptors is a man younger than 35 in good health. Some clones in this sample may be carry-over from other donors' samples.

This sequence joins TRBV11-2 and TRBJ1-5; a possible D gene is TRBD1 (6 bases). Germline V gene sequence: CDR1 SGHAT, CDR2 FQNNGV. The CDR3 runs to 14 residues. V lost 1 base and J 5 bases, leaving 9 bases between the germline ends. CDR3 nucleotide sequence: TGTGCCAGCAGCTTAGCGGGGGGCCATCAGCCCCAGCATTTT. Its protein is CASSLAGGHQPQHF.

The CDR3 nucleotides read TGTGCCACCAGCAGGGGCTCCGGGATCAGCTCCTACGAGCAGTACTTC. It codes for CATSRGSGISSYEQYF. The V and J genes are TRBV15 and TRBJ2-7, with TRBD2 as a possible D gene (5 bases). CDR1 and CDR2 (germline): LNHNV, YYDKDF (reference sequence). V gave up 3 bases and J gave up 0 bases, with 15 bases separating them. This CDR3 region has 16 residues.

The V gene is TRBV7-9, the J gene TRBJ1-3, with D unresolved. This CDR3 contains 13 residues. Germline lookup yields CDR1 SEHNR and CDR2 FQNEAQ (reference sequence). Between the trimmed V and J ends, which lost 4 bases and 0 bases, there was a span of 4 bases. The CDR3 protein is CASSSASGNTIYF. In DNA form, the CDR3 reads TGTGCCAGCAGCTCAGCCTCTGGAAACACCATATATTTT. Combining the CDR3 with reference TRBV7-9 and TRBJ1-3 gives the whole variable domain DTGVSQNPRHKITKRGQNVTFRCDPISEHNRLYWYRQTLGQGPEFLTYFQNEAQLEKSRLLSDRFSAERPKGSFSTLEIQRTEQGDSAMYLCASSSASGNTIYFGEGSWLTVV.

The gene calls are TRBV6-5 and TRBJ2-3; D is perhaps TRBD2 (6 bases). CDR3 length: 13 amino acids. V was clipped by 6 bases and J by 6 bases, with 13 bases between them. Germline loops: CDR1 MNHEY, CDR2 SVGAGI. The CDR3 sequence: CASSRGRGDTQYF. For the CDR3, the DNA is TGTGCCAGCAGCCGCGGTCGGGGGGATACGCAGTATTTT.

J is TRBJ2-1 and V is TRBV7-9; TRBD2 is a possible D gene (6 bases). The CDR3 is 14 residues long. Between the trimmed V and J ends, which lost 4 bases and 8 bases, there was a span of 15 bases. The V gene's germline CDR1 is SEHNR and CDR2 FQNEAQ (reference sequence). The CDR3 region has the DNA TGTGCCAGCAGCTCTAACTCGGGCGGGGATGAGCAGTTCTTC. It translates to CASSSNSGGDEQFF.

This rearrangement joins TRBV25-1 to TRBJ2-4, with no clear D. Looked up from germline, CDR1 is MGHDK and CDR2 is SYGVNS. Deletions cut 7 bases from V and 9 bases from J, with 22 bases between. This CDR3 is built from 15 residues. The CDR3 reads CASTTSGGGPLIQYF. The CDR3 coding sequence is TGTGCCAGCACAACCTCGGGCGGCGGTCCTCTCATTCAGTACTTC. Full variable domain (rest looked up from reference TRBV25-1 and TRBJ2-4): EADIYQTPRYLVIGTGKKITLECSQTMGHDKMYWYQQDPGMELHLIHYSYGVNSTEKGDLSSESTVSRIRTEHFPLTLESARPSHTSQYLCASTTSGGGPLIQYFGAGTRLSVL.

V gene TRBV27 combines with J gene TRBJ2-5; 8 positions agree with TRBD2. CDR3 size: 15 residues. V was clipped by 6 bases and J by 0 bases; unmatched bases: 6. Germline loops: CDR1 MNHEY, CDR2 SMNVEV (reference sequence). CDR3 coding DNA: TGTGCCAGCAGCCGTAGCGGGACGTACCAAGAGACCCAGTACTTC. Translating it yields CASSRSGTYQETQYF.

V gene TRBV27 combines with J gene TRBJ2-3; D may be TRBD1 (6 bases). Germline V gene lookup returns CDR1 MNHEY and CDR2 SMNVEV (reference sequence). This CDR3 has 12 residues. Deletions cut 2 bases from V and 11 bases from J, with 11 bases between. CDR3: CASSLTGFGQYF. As DNA, the CDR3 is TGTGCCAGCAGTTTAACAGGGTTCGGGCAGTATTTT.

The V gene is TRBV12-5, the J gene TRBJ2-2, with 7 bases aligning to TRBD2. V trimming: 1 base; J trimming: 6 bases; junction bases outside the gene matches: 11. The CDR3 sequence is 17 residues long. Germline V gene data show CDR1 as LGHNT and CDR2 as FRNRAP. The CDR3 loop reads CASGLGGTTILPGELFF. CDR3 in DNA: TGTGCTAGTGGTTTGGGTGGGACTACCATTCTCCCCGGGGAGCTGTTTTTT.

Here the CDR3 DNA reads TGTGCCAGCAGTGTTAGCGGCCCTAGCACAGATACGCAGTATTTT. It yields the protein CASSVSGPSTDTQYF. The rearrangement links TRBV6-1 to TRBJ2-3, with a tentative D call TRBD2 (6 bases). V was shortened by 4 bases and J by 0 bases, with 11 bases between the two germline ends. The CDR3 consists of 15 residues. Germline CDR1 is MNHNS and CDR2 is SASEGT.

Notes on this clone: This same CDR3 is encoded by further DNA sequences in the sample. The chain has TRBV5-1 and TRBJ2-3, with unresolved D. Trimming shortened V by 2 bases and J by 3 bases, and 4 bases separated the two germline ends. The CDR3 spans 12 residues. Germline V CDR1 and CDR2: SGHRS, YFSETQ. CDR3 sequence (DNA): TGCGCCAGCAGCTTCGATACAGATACGCAGTATTTT. Amino acid sequence: CASSFDTDTQYF.

The V call is TRBV4-1, the J call TRBJ1-1; D unresolved. V shed 1 base and J shed 3 bases, with 15 bases lying between them. The V gene's germline CDR1 is MGHRA and CDR2 YSYEKL. The CDR3 totals 16 residues. The CDR3 coding sequence is TGCGCCAGCAGCCAAGGTTCGGCCAGAATGGACACTGAAGCTTTCTTT. As protein: CASSQGSARMDTEAFF.

Note on this clone: Other DNA sequences within the sample encode an identical CDR3. The V gene is TRBV27, the J gene TRBJ2-7, with 7 bases aligning to TRBD2. V lost 3 bases, J lost 0 bases, and 2 bases stayed unmatched. In germline, CDR1 is MNHEY, CDR2 SMNVEV (reference sequence). The CDR3 extends over 14 amino acids. CDR3 sequence reads: CASSLRESSYEQYF. Written as DNA, the CDR3 is TGTGCCAGCAGTTTGCGGGAGAGCTCCTACGAGCAGTACTTC.

The rearrangement uses TRBV28 and TRBJ2-5, with TRBD2 matching over 8 bases. With V trimmed by 2 bases and J by 4 bases, 3 bases remained unmatched. CDR3 length equals 14 residues. In germline, CDR1 is MDHEN, CDR2 SYDVKM. The CDR3, as DNA: TGTGCCAGCAGTTTAGGGCTAGCGGGAGAGACCCAGTACTTC. It yields the protein CASSLGLAGETQYF.

There are a few counts of this clone. The sample has other DNA sequences that encode this CDR3 too. The J gene is TRBJ1-1, the V gene TRBV2; D not certain. The CDR3 has 11 residues. The ends were cut back, 6 bases at V and 2 bases at J, with 4 bases in the middle. Germline V CDR1 and CDR2: SNHLY, FYNNEI. This chain's CDR3 is CASSRNTEAFF. In nucleotides, the CDR3 is TGTGCCAGCAGCCGAAACACTGAAGCTTTCTTT.

This chain links TRBV5-1 with TRBJ2-1, with D hard to call. Deletions cut 3 bases from V and 5 bases from J, with 15 bases between. The CDR3 is 15 residues long. Germline loops: CDR1 SGHRS, CDR2 YFSETQ. The CDR3 loop is CASSSTSTTNNEQFF. The DNA of the CDR3 is TGCGCCAGCAGCTCGACTTCGACAACAAACAATGAGCAGTTCTTC.

As concerns this clone: Other DNA sequences in the sample encode the same CDR3. The chain has TRBV5-1 and TRBJ2-6; possibly TRBD1 or TRBD2 for D (5 bases each). This CDR3 region has 16 residues. Trimming took 0 bases from V and 2 from J, leaving 9 bases between them. CDR1 and CDR2 from the germline V gene are SGHRS and YFSETQ. The DNA for the CDR3 is TGCGCCAGCAGCTTGGTCCCGGGGCCTGGGGCCAACGTCCTGACTTTC. Translating it yields CASSLVPGPGANVLTF.

The chain has TRBV5-4 and TRBJ2-2; maybe TRBD1 (5 bases). Germline V gives CDR1 SGHNT, CDR2 YYREEE (reference sequence). This CDR3 is built from 15 residues. With 2 bases removed from V and 5 bases from J, the gap between germline ends came to 13 bases. DNA of the CDR3: TGTGCCAGCAGCTTCGGGCAGGGTCAGACCGGGGAGCTGTTTTTT. Its protein product is CASSFGQGQTGELFF. Full variable domain (rest looked up from reference TRBV5-4 and TRBJ2-2): ETGVTQSPTHLIKTRGQQVTLRCSSQSGHNTVSWYQQALGQGPQFIFQYYREEENGRGNFPPRFSGLQFPNYSSELNVNALELDDSALYLCASSFGQGQTGELFFGEGSRLTVL.

The rearrangement links TRBV2 to TRBJ2-3, with TRBD2 identical over 14 bases. V shed 3 bases, J shed 2 bases, and the junction held 13 bases outside the gene matches. Looked up from germline, CDR1 is SNHLY and CDR2 is FYNNEI. This CDR3 is built from 20 residues. The CDR3 reads CASSEGLAGVGPITTDTQYF. CDR3 DNA: TGTGCCAGCAGTGAGGGACTAGCGGGGGTAGGACCGATTACCACAGATACGCAGTATTTT.

V usage is TRBV18 and J usage is TRBJ1-5; TRBD1 aligns across 10 bases. The CDR3 contains 14 residues. Germline CDR1 KGHSH, CDR2 LQKENI. With V trimmed by 3 bases and J by 9 bases, 5 bases remained unmatched. CDR3 sequence: CASSPGTGDWPQHF. CDR3 coding DNA: TGTGCCAGCTCACCCGGGACAGGGGATTGGCCCCAGCATTTT.

The rearrangement uses TRBV5-1 and TRBJ2-5; D is perhaps TRBD2 (6 bases). The CDR3 runs 15 residues. Germline V gene sequence: CDR1 SGHRS, CDR2 YFSETQ. Trimming cost V 2 bases and J 3 bases, with 14 bases left between them. In nucleotides, the CDR3 is TGCGCCAGCAGCTTCGGGCCTAGCGTAAAAGAGACCCAGTACTTC. Its protein product is CASSFGPSVKETQYF.

Concerning this clone itself: Other nucleotide sequences from this sample produce the same CDR3. The J gene is TRBJ2-7, the V gene TRBV5-1, with 10 bases lining up with TRBD2. The V and J ends lost 2 bases and 6 bases, in that order; junction bases with no gene match: 5. CDR1 and CDR2 from the germline V gene are SGHRS and YFSETQ. The CDR3 is 14 amino acids. The CDR3 DNA reads as TGCGCCAGCAGCTTAATCCTAGCGGGAGCCGAGCAGTACTTC. This translates into CASSLILAGAEQYF.

This chain joins TRBV5-6 and TRBJ2-7; 11 nucleotides line up with TRBD2. J gave up 1 base and V 0 bases, and 3 bases lay outside the gene matches. CDR3 length: 16 amino acids. Germline V lookup: CDR1 SGHDT, CDR2 YYEEEE. The CDR3 nucleotides are TGTGCCAGCAGCTTGGGGATAGCGGGAGGGTCCTACGAGCAGTACTTC. Its translation: CASSLGIAGGSYEQYF.

This clone turned up a few times. The chain couples TRBV30 to TRBJ1-1, with D tentatively TRBD1 (6 bases). The germline gives CDR1 GTSNPN, CDR2 SVGIG (reference sequence). The CDR3 consists of 12 residues. Trimming shortened V by 5 bases and J by 0 bases, and 7 bases separated the two germline ends. Written as DNA, the CDR3 is TGTGCCTGGGGACAGTTGAACACTGAAGCTTTCTTT. This encodes CAWGQLNTEAFF.